The 7 T cell receptor beta chains presented below share a single source sample, sequenced in a study of CD8 T cells in Susac syndrome. After extraction with the RNeasy kit, about 0.45 to 1 ug of the RNA was reverse transcribed using random hexamers. MiXCR, run by TCRdb on the immunoSEQ multiplex PCR reads, gives a single entry per CDR3 protein. Seen here are about 27,000 distinct CDR3 sequences, roughly 94% observed once, and the top ten hold about 0.27%. The sequenced sample consisted of CD8+ T cells from PBMCs. All receptors derive from a human donor in good health.

The gene calls are TRBV5-5 and TRBJ1-1, with 8 bases that match TRBD1. The junction had 8 bases not matched to a gene; V was cut back by 4 bases and J by 3 bases. The germline CDR1 and CDR2 sequences are SGHKS and YYEKEE (reference sequence). This CDR3 contains 15 residues. In DNA form, the CDR3 reads TGTGCCAGCAGCGTACAGGGGGTTTGGGACACTGAAGCTTTCTTT. Translating it yields CASSVQGVWDTEAFF. Variable domain in full (rest from reference TRBV5-5 and TRBJ1-1): DAGVTQSPTHLIKTRGQQVTLRCSPISGHKSVSWYQQVLGQGPQFIFQYYEKEERGRGNFPDRFSARQFPNYSSELNVNALLLGDSALYLCASSVQGVWDTEAFFGQGTRLTVV.

This rearrangement joins TRBV6-5 to TRBJ1-2, with a possible D match to TRBD1 (5 bases). Germline CDR1 and CDR2: MNHEY and SVGAGI. CDR3 size: 13 residues. V was pared by 7 bases and J by 0 bases, with 9 bases between. This chain's CDR3 is CASTAGSNYGYTF. CDR3 DNA: TGTGCCAGCACTGCAGGGTCTAACTATGGCTACACCTTC.

The chain couples TRBV5-6 to TRBJ2-2; 7 nucleotides align to TRBD1. The CDR3 is 14 amino acids. V shed 4 bases and J 3 bases; nucleotides not matched to a gene: 3. Germline V gene lookup returns CDR1 SGHDT and CDR2 YYEEEE. In DNA form, the CDR3 reads TGTGCCAGCAGCGAACAGGGGTACACCGGGGAGCTGTTTTTT. It is translated as CASSEQGYTGELFF.

The V and J genes are TRBV6-1 and TRBJ2-3; TRBD1 agrees at 7 bases. Germline V CDR1 and CDR2: MNHNS, SASEGT. J gave up 5 bases and V 3 bases, and 8 bases lay outside the gene matches. The CDR3 consists of 15 residues. CDR3 bases: TGTGCCAGCAGTGACCGGGACAGCGGAATAGATACGCAGTATTTT. The encoded protein is CASSDRDSGIDTQYF.

This clonotype showed up just once. The chain uses TRBV11-2 and TRBJ2-5; D gene uncertain. This CDR3 region has 12 residues. Trimming cost V 3 bases and J 5 bases, with 7 bases left between them. From germline, CDR1 is SGHAT and CDR2 FQNNGV. The CDR3 DNA follows: TGTGCCAGCAGCTTGTTAGGGGAGACCCAGTACTTC. Encoded protein: CASSLLGETQYF.

The chain uses TRBV2 and TRBJ2-5; D ambiguous. Germline V lookup: CDR1 SNHLY, CDR2 FYNNEI. The V gene lost 1 base and the J gene lost 1 base, with 10 bases spanning the gap. This CDR3 region has 15 residues. DNA of the CDR3: TGTGCCAGCAGTGAAGTGCCGGTAATCCAAGAGACCCAGTACTTC. Amino acid sequence: CASSEVPVIQETQYF.

This rearrangement joins TRBV7-9 to TRBJ1-2, with D possibly matching TRBD1 (5 bases). CDR1 and CDR2 (germline): SEHNR, FQNEAQ (reference sequence). V was shortened by 5 bases and J by 6 bases, with 16 bases between the two germline ends. This CDR3 is 14 amino acids long. CDR3 loop: CASSRNRGENGYTF. In DNA form, the CDR3 reads TGTGCCAGCAGCCGCAACCGGGGGGAGAATGGCTACACCTTC.